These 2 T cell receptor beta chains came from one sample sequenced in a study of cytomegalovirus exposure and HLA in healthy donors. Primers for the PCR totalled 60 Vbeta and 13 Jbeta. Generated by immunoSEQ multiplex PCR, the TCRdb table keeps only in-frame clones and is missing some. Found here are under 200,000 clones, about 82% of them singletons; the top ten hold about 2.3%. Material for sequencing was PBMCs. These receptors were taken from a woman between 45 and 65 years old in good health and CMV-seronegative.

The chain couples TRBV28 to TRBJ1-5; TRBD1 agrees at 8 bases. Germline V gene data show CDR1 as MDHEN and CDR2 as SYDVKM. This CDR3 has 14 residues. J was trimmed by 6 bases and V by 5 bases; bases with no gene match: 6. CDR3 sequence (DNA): TGTGCCAGCAGTGTCACAGGGGGTCGTCAGCCCCAGCATTTT. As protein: CASSVTGGRQPQHF.

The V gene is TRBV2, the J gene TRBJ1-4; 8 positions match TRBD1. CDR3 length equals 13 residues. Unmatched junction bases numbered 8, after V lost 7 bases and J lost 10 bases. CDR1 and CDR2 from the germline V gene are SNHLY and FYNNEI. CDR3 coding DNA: TGTGCCAGCACGGGCAGGGGGCGCGGAAAACTGTTTTTT. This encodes CASTGRGRGKLFF.